This TCR beta chain was found in a study of blood T cells in healthy people across ages. A second PCR, run for roughly 7 to 11 cycles, used a sample-barcoded 5' primer plus a J-beta primer mix. TCRdb processed the 5' RACE reads anew with MiXCR; each CDR3 protein has one entry. The sample has over a million distinct CDR3 sequences; 42% are singletons. Investigators took approximately 9.4 milliliters of peripheral blood from every donor. CDR1 and CDR2 (germline): DFQATT, SNEGSKA (reference sequence). The V segment lost 5 bases and the J segment 6 bases; nucleotides outside the gene matches: 5. The CDR3 is 12 residues long. This clonotype was seen repeatedly, ten times or more.

Sequencing was done on a sample of blood. The clonotype was recovered from a woman younger than 35 in good health. The chain has TRBV20-1 and TRBJ2-3; 7 bases line up with TRBD2. CDR3 coding DNA: TGCAGTGCTCCAGAGCGGGGCGATACGCAGTATTTT. Its protein product is CSAPERGDTQYF.